The 24 T cell receptor beta chains reported below all come from one sample, sequenced in a study of siplizumab effects on memory and regulatory T cells. Sequencing used immunoSEQ multiplex PCR; TCRdb keeps in-frame clones, though not all of them. The sample records approximately 100,000 clones, approximately 92% being singletons. The source material was CD4+ T cells sorted from blood. The source is a human donor in good health. Some clones in this sample may be carry-over from other donors' samples.

The CDR3 coding sequence is TGTGCCAGCAGCTCGAGGACAGGGACCTCTGGAAACACCATATATTTT. Translating gives CASSSRTGTSGNTIYF. This sequence joins TRBV7-6 and TRBJ1-3; 8 bases fit TRBD1. J gave up 0 bases and V 4 bases, and 5 bases lay outside the gene matches. The CDR3 contains 16 residues. Germline CDR1 reads SGHVS; CDR2 reads FNYEAQ.

The rearrangement joins TRBV30 to TRBJ1-1; maybe TRBD1 (5 bases). With 4 bases removed from V and 5 bases from J, the gap between germline ends came to 35 bases. The CDR3 is made up of 20 amino acids. Per germline, CDR1 GTSNPN and CDR2 SVGIG (reference sequence). The CDR3 DNA reads TGTGCCTGGACCCTCAATTACGGGGACGCCTTCCAATTTGTGGGGACTGAAGCTTTCTTT. The encoded protein is CAWTLNYGDAFQFVGTEAFF.

This rearrangement joins TRBV7-3 to TRBJ2-3; the match to TRBD2 covers 9 bases. The CDR3 runs to 16 residues. With V trimmed by 5 bases and J by 4 bases, 10 bases remained unmatched. Germline V CDR1 and CDR2: SGHTA, FQGTGA. CDR3 DNA: TGTGCCAGCAGCCGAAATAGCGGGAGTGAGGCAGATACGCAGTATTTT. As protein: CASSRNSGSEADTQYF.

This clone was seen more than once but under ten times. This chain uses TRBV5-8 with TRBJ2-7; D is undetermined. Germline CDR1 and CDR2: SGHTS and YDEGEE. The V end lost 1 base, the J end lost 2 bases, and 10 bases lay between the germline ends. This CDR3 region has 14 residues. The CDR3, as DNA: TGTGCCAGCAGCTTGTTGTCCTTTCCCTACGAGCAGTACTTC. Amino acid sequence: CASSLLSFPYEQYF.

This chain connects TRBV19 to TRBJ2-7, with D perhaps assigned TRBD1 or TRBD2 (5 bases each). Germline CDR1 is LNHDA and CDR2 is SQIVND (reference sequence). Trimming shortened V by 3 bases and J by 0 bases, and 12 bases separated the two germline ends. This CDR3 region has 15 residues. The CDR3 region is CASSIVRGNSYEQYF. The DNA for the CDR3 is TGTGCCAGTAGTATCGTGAGGGGAAACTCCTACGAGCAGTACTTC.

This chain joins TRBV19 and TRBJ2-7; D is uncertain. This CDR3 spans 14 amino acids. CDR1 and CDR2 (germline): LNHDA, SQIVND (reference sequence). Trimming removed 3 bases from V and 1 base from J, with 10 bases in between. The CDR3 spells CASSISFRSYEQYF. CDR3 nucleotide sequence: TGTGCCAGTAGTATCTCTTTTAGGTCCTACGAGCAGTACTTC.

This sequence joins TRBV28 and TRBJ1-2; no firm D call. The V end was cut by 1 base, the J end by 6 bases, with 12 bases between. The germline CDR1 and CDR2 sequences are MDHEN and SYDVKM. The CDR3 length is 14 residues. The DNA of the CDR3 is TGTGCCAGCAGTTTATATGGGGAGTTGAATGGCTACACCTTC. It codes for CASSLYGELNGYTF.

The chain joins TRBV5-1 to TRBJ2-4; the D gene is possibly TRBD2 (5 bases). This CDR3 has 15 amino acids. Germline V gene data show CDR1 as SGHRS and CDR2 as YFSETQ. The germline V and J ends were trimmed by 0 bases and 8 bases, with 15 bases remaining between them. The CDR3 DNA reads as TGCGCCAGCAGCTTGGAAGGCCGGGGTGTGGACATTCAGTACTTC. This translates into CASSLEGRGVDIQYF.

DNA for the CDR3: TGTGCCATCAGTGCCCCTCACACCTACGAGCAGTACTTC. The encoded protein is CAISAPHTYEQYF. The chain has TRBV10-3 and TRBJ2-7; D is uncertain. Looked up from germline, CDR1 is ENHRY and CDR2 is SYGVKD. Trimming removed 4 bases at V and 2 bases at J, with 9 bases between. CDR3 size: 13 residues.

The J gene is TRBJ2-6, the V gene TRBV5-1; perhaps TRBD2 as D (5 bases). Germline V gives CDR1 SGHRS, CDR2 YFSETQ. V dropped 5 bases and J dropped 3 bases, with 9 bases sitting between them. The CDR3 sequence is 14 residues long. The DNA for the CDR3 is TGCGCCAGCAGGGAGGCGGGTGGGGCCAACGTCCTGACTTTC. This encodes CASREAGGANVLTF.

The rearrangement joins TRBV6-5 to TRBJ2-7; TRBD2 matches at 12 bases. The V segment lost 5 bases and the J segment 0 bases; nucleotides outside the gene matches: 2. Germline V gene data show CDR1 as MNHEY and CDR2 as SVGAGI. This CDR3 is 15 amino acids long. The DNA of the CDR3 is TGTGCCAGCAGTCGACTAGCGGGGGCCTCCTACGAGCAGTACTTC. Its protein is CASSRLAGASYEQYF.

The sample holds one count of this clone. The chain is built from TRBV13 and TRBJ2-3, with a possible D match to TRBD1 (5 bases). V was cut by 5 bases and J by 4 bases, with 19 bases left in between. CDR3 length equals 16 residues. Germline V gene data show CDR1 as PRHDT and CDR2 as FYEKMQ (reference sequence). CDR3 DNA sequence: TGTGCCAGCAGCCAATGGGGCCGCGCGCTAGCAGATACGCAGTATTTT. This gives the protein CASSQWGRALADTQYF.

The chain employs TRBV19 and TRBJ2-5; the match to TRBD2 covers 9 bases. CDR1 LNHDA and CDR2 SQIVND come from the germline V gene (reference sequence). The junction had 10 bases not matched to a gene; V was cut back by 6 bases and J by 5 bases. This CDR3 has 15 amino acids. This chain's CDR3 is CASSPSGTPGETQYF. In DNA, the CDR3 is TGTGCCAGTAGCCCTAGCGGGACCCCCGGGGAGACCCAGTACTTC.

The chain uses TRBV6-5 and TRBJ1-2; possibly TRBD1 for D (6 bases). The V end was cut by 6 bases, the J end by 4 bases, with 18 bases between. CDR3 length: 15 residues. Per the germline V gene, CDR1 is MNHEY and CDR2 is SVGAGI. CDR3 region: CASRPGTYYGYGYTF. In DNA, the CDR3 is TGTGCCAGCAGGCCCGGGACATACTATGGCTATGGCTACACCTTC.

CDR3 protein: CASSVGGGNEKLFF. Written as DNA, the CDR3 is TGTGCCAGCAGCGTAGGGGGCGGGAATGAAAAACTGTTTTTT. V gene TRBV9 combines with J gene TRBJ1-4, with D possibly being TRBD1 (5 bases). Germline V gene sequence: CDR1 SGDLS, CDR2 YYNGEE. This CDR3 is built from 14 residues. V lost 0 bases and J 5 bases, leaving 8 bases between the germline ends.

This chain joins TRBV4-1 and TRBJ1-3; a possible D gene is TRBD1 (5 bases). The germline CDR1 and CDR2 sequences are MGHRA and YSYEKL. The CDR3 sequence is 15 residues long. Deletions cut 1 base from V and 3 bases from J, with 10 bases between. The CDR3 is CASSQVVRGGNTIYF. For the CDR3, the DNA is TGCGCCAGCAGCCAAGTGGTGAGGGGTGGAAACACCATATATTTT.

The J gene is TRBJ1-1, the V gene TRBV29-1, with D possibly being TRBD1 (5 bases). The CDR3 sequence is 13 residues long. Trimming removed 7 bases at V and 1 base at J, with 13 bases between. The germline gives CDR1 SQVTM, CDR2 ANQGSEA. CDR3 nucleotide sequence: TGCAGCGGACAGAGGCAGCGGAACACTGAAGCTTTCTTT. It yields the protein CSGQRQRNTEAFF.

This chain links TRBV15 with TRBJ1-5; the match to TRBD1 covers 10 bases. The J segment lost 2 bases and the V segment lost 3 bases, leaving 7 bases of the junction unmatched. Germline loops: CDR1 LNHNV, CDR2 YYDKDF (reference sequence). The length of the CDR3 is 17 residues. CDR3 region: CATSSRTGTGGNQPQHF. The CDR3 DNA reads TGTGCCACCAGCAGTAGAACCGGGACAGGGGGCAATCAGCCCCAGCATTTT.

The chain joins TRBV11-2 to TRBJ2-7, with TRBD2 identical over 10 bases. Looked up from germline, CDR1 is SGHAT and CDR2 is FQNNGV. Losses at the gene ends were 6 bases for V and 0 bases for J; bases not matched to a gene: 8. The CDR3 runs 16 residues. The chain's CDR3 is CASSPLTSGTSYEQYF. CDR3 coding DNA: TGTGCCAGCAGTCCCCTTACTAGCGGGACCTCCTACGAGCAGTACTTC.

The chain employs TRBV28 and TRBJ2-1; tentative D call: TRBD2 (5 bases). Germline CDR1 reads MDHEN; CDR2 reads SYDVKM. There are 17 residues in the CDR3. Trimming took 10 bases from V and 4 from J, leaving 26 bases between them. CDR3 sequence: CATTPLRGLHNYNEQFF. CDR3 in DNA: TGTGCCACAACACCCCTCCGAGGGCTTCATAATTACAATGAGCAGTTCTTC.

The chain uses TRBV28 and TRBJ2-3, with D perhaps matching TRBD2 (6 bases). Germline values: CDR1 MDHEN, CDR2 SYDVKM. V gave up 4 bases and J gave up 0 bases, with 8 bases separating them. The CDR3 has 14 amino acids. The CDR3 is CASSWGTSTDTQYF. The CDR3 region has the DNA TGTGCCAGCAGTTGGGGGACTAGCACAGATACGCAGTATTTT.

J is TRBJ2-3 and V is TRBV5-1; TRBD2 matches at 9 bases. Trimming took 4 bases from V and 2 from J; bases not matched to a gene: 5. Germline V gene sequence: CDR1 SGHRS, CDR2 YFSETQ. The CDR3 totals 15 residues. CDR3 residues: CASSPSGTPTDTQYF. The CDR3 nucleotides are TGCGCCAGCAGCCCTAGCGGGACGCCCACAGATACGCAGTATTTT.

The genes are TRBV7-3 and TRBJ2-7; TRBD1 matches 8 bases. V lost 5 bases, J lost 5 bases, and 11 bases stayed unmatched. The CDR3 has 15 residues. CDR1 is SGHTA and CDR2 is FQGTGA in the germline V gene. The CDR3 reads CASSPSGGASNEQYF. DNA of the CDR3: TGTGCCAGCAGCCCTTCAGGGGGCGCGAGTAACGAGCAGTACTTC.

V usage is TRBV7-9 and J usage is TRBJ2-7; 7 nucleotides align to TRBD2. The trim removed 5 bases at V and 4 bases at J, leaving 20 bases unmatched. The length of the CDR3 is 18 residues. Germline CDR1 and CDR2: SEHNR and FQNEAQ (reference sequence). CDR3 nucleotides: TGTGCCAGCAGCCCTGTGTTTCCCAGAGTAGCGGGTGTATACGAGCAGTACTTC. It codes for CASSPVFPRVAGVYEQYF. The entire variable domain, with the rest obtained from reference TRBV7-9 and TRBJ2-7, is as follows: DTGVSQNPRHKITKRGQNVTFRCDPISEHNRLYWYRQTLGQGPEFLTYFQNEAQLEKSRLLSDRFSAERPKGSFSTLEIQRTEQGDSAMYLCASSPVFPRVAGVYEQYFGPGTRLTVT.